The 8 T cell receptor beta chains given below trace back to one sample, sequenced in a study of technical replicates of blood from a few donors. Measured with immunoSEQ multiplex PCR; TCRdb has only the in-frame clones, and not every one. The sample includes some 94,000 clones, less than 96% of them seen just once. The source material was T cells isolated from PBMCs. These TCRs come from a human donor in good health.

The chain couples TRBV25-1 to TRBJ2-3; 12 positions match TRBD2. Trimming at V came to 1 base and at J to 5 bases, leaving 10 bases not matched to a gene. CDR1 MGHDK and CDR2 SYGVNS come from the germline V gene. The CDR3 consists of 18 residues. The CDR3 coding sequence is TGTGCCAGCAGTGAATTTTTTCGGACTAGCGGGAAGGGAGATACGCAGTATTTT. Protein product: CASSEFFRTSGKGDTQYF. Drawing the rest from reference TRBV25-1 and TRBJ2-3, the complete variable domain is EADIYQTPRYLVIGTGKKITLECSQTMGHDKMYWYQQDPGMELHLIHYSYGVNSTEKGDLSSESTVSRIRTEHFPLTLESARPSHTSQYLCASSEFFRTSGKGDTQYFGPGTRLTVL.

V is TRBV28 and J is TRBJ2-3, with 9 bases matching TRBD1. The CDR3 is 16 residues long. Germline V gene lookup returns CDR1 MDHEN and CDR2 SYDVKM. The ends lost 6 bases at V and 4 bases at J; junction bases unmatched: 11. CDR3 in amino acids: CASRSLGTGLPDTQYF. The CDR3 DNA is TGTGCCAGCAGGTCCTTAGGGACAGGGCTACCAGATACGCAGTATTTT.

The chain employs TRBV30 and TRBJ1-5; a possible D gene is TRBD1 (5 bases). This CDR3 region has 12 residues. Germline CDR1 is GTSNPN and CDR2 is SVGIG (reference sequence). Trimming took 1 base from V and 6 from J, leaving 7 bases between them. CDR3 coding DNA: TGTGCCTGGAGTGAGACAGCTCAGCCCCAGCATTTT. As protein: CAWSETAQPQHF.

This chain links TRBV28 with TRBJ2-1; the match to TRBD2 covers 11 bases. Germline CDR1 is MDHEN and CDR2 is SYDVKM. CDR3 size: 13 residues. V gave up 8 bases and J gave up 6 bases; unmatched junction bases: 3. DNA for the CDR3: TGTGCCAGCGGGACTAGCGGATCCAATGAGCAGTTCTTC. It codes for CASGTSGSNEQFF.

The chain uses TRBV7-9 and TRBJ2-1; D gene ambiguous. Germline-derived CDR1 and CDR2 are SEHNR and FQNEAQ (reference sequence). The V end was cut by 3 bases, the J end by 5 bases, with 11 bases between. The CDR3 runs 14 residues. Here the CDR3 DNA reads TGTGCCAGCAGCTTGACCCTTCGGGACAATGAGCAGTTCTTC. Residues: CASSLTLRDNEQFF.

This clone was recorded only once. The rearrangement joins TRBV27 to TRBJ2-7; D is unclear. This CDR3 is built from 11 residues. From germline, CDR1 is MNHEY and CDR2 SMNVEV (reference sequence). V was cut by 3 bases and J by 4 bases, with 4 bases left in between. The CDR3 spells CASSFGYEQYF. In nucleotides, the CDR3 is TGTGCCAGCAGTTTCGGGTACGAGCAGTACTTC.

This chain uses TRBV6-1 with TRBJ2-7, with D hard to call. V was cut by 4 bases and J by 1 base, with 11 bases left in between. The CDR3 is 14 residues long. CDR1 MNHNS and CDR2 SASEGT come from the germline V gene. The CDR3 coding sequence is TGTGCCAGCAGTGCCCAGGCGATGTCCTACGAGCAGTACTTC. This encodes CASSAQAMSYEQYF.

V and J are TRBV6-5 and TRBJ1-2, with D perhaps matching TRBD1 (5 bases). Trimming pared 7 bases from V and 8 bases from J, leaving 20 bases between. There are 14 residues in the CDR3. Germline values: CDR1 MNHEY, CDR2 SVGAGI. The CDR3, as DNA: TGTGCCAGCATGATGCTTTCAGCAGGGCGCGGCTACACCTTC. Encoded protein: CASMMLSAGRGYTF.